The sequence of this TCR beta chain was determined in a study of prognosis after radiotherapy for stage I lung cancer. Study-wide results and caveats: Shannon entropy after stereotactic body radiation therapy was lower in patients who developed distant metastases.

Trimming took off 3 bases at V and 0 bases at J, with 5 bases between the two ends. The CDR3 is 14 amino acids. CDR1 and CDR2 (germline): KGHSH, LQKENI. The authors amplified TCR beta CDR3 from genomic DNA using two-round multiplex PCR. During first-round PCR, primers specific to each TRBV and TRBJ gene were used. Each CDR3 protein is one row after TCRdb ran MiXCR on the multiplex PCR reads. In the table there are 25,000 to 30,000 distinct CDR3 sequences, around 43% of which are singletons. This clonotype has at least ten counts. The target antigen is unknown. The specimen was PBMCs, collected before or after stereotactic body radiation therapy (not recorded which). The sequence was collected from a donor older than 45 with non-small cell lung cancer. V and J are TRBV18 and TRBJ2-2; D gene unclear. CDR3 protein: CASSPTPNTGELFF. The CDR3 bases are TGTGCCAGCTCACCTACACCGAACACCGGGGAGCTGTTTTTT.